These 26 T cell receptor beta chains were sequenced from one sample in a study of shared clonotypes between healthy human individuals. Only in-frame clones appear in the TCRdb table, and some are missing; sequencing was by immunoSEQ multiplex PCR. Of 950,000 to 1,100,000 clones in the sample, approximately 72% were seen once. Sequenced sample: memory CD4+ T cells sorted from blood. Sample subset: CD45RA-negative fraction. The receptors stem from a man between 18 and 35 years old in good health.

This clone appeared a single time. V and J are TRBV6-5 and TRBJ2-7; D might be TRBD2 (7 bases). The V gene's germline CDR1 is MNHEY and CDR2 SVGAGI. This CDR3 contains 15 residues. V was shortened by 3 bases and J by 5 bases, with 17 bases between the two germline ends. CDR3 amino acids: CASSYYTGGNNEQYF. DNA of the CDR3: TGTGCCAGCAGTTATTATACGGGGGGCAACAACGAGCAGTACTTC.

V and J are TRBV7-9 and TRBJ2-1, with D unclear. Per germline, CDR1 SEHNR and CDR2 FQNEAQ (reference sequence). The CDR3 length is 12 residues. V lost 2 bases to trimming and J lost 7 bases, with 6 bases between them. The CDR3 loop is CASSLTGNEQFF. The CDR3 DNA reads TGTGCCAGCAGCTTAACCGGGAATGAGCAGTTCTTC.

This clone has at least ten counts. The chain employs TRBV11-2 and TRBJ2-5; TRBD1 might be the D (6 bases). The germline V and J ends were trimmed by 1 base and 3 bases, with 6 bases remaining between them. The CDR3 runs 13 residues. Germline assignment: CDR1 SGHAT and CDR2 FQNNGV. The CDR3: CASSLGTEETQYF. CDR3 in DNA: TGTGCCAGCAGCTTAGGGACAGAAGAGACCCAGTACTTC. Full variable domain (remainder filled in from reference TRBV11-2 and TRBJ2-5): EAGVAQSPRYKIIEKRQSVAFWCNPISGHATLYWYQQILGQGPKLLIQFQNNGVVDDSQLPKDRFSAERLKGVDSTLKIQPAKLEDSAVYLCASSLGTEETQYFGPGTRLLVL.

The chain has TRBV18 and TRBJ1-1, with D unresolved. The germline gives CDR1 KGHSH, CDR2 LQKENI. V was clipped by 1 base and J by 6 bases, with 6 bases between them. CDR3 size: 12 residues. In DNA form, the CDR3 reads TGTGCCAGCTCACCACGGGAGGCTGAAGCTTTCTTT. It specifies CASSPREAEAFF.

This chain's CDR3 is CASSLGQDAYEQYF. The CDR3 DNA reads TGTGCCAGCAGCTTGGGCCAGGACGCCTACGAGCAGTACTTC. This chain uses TRBV5-6 with TRBJ2-7, with D unresolved. There are 14 residues in the CDR3. Germline-derived CDR1 and CDR2 are SGHDT and YYEEEE. Trimming stripped 0 bases from V and 2 bases from J, with 9 bases between.

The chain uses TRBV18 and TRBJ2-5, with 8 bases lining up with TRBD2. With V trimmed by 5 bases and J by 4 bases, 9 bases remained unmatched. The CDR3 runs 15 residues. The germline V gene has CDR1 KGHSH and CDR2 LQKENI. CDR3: CASSYGGAVGETQYF. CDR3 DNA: TGTGCCAGCTCATACGGGGGGGCCGTAGGAGAGACCCAGTACTTC.

The CDR3 here is CARSSQGGNQPQHF. As DNA, the CDR3 is TGTGCCAGAAGCTCCCAGGGAGGCAATCAGCCCCAGCATTTT. The chain carries TRBV7-5 and TRBJ1-5. TRBV7-5 constitutes a pseudogene. The length of the CDR3 is 14 residues.

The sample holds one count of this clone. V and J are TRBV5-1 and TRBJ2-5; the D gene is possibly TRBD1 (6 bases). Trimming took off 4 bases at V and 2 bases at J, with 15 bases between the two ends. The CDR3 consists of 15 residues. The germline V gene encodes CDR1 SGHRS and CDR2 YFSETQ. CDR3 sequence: CASSIGQTSQETQYF. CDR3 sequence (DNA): TGCGCCAGCAGCATAGGACAGACCTCGCAAGAGACCCAGTACTTC. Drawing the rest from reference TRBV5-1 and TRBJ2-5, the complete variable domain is KAGVTQTPRYLIKTRGQQVTLSCSPISGHRSVSWYQQTPGQGLQFLFEYFSETQRNKGNFPGRFSGRQFSNSRSEMNVSTLELGDSALYLCASSIGQTSQETQYFGPGTRLLVL.

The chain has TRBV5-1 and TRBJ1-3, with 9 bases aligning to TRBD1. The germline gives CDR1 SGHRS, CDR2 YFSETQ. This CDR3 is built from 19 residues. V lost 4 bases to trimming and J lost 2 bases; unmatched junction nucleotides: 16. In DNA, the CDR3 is TGCGCCAGCAGCCCCGTCGACACCGGGACAGGGTATGCTGGAAACACCATATATTTT. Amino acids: CASSPVDTGTGYAGNTIYF.

CDR3 DNA sequence: TGTGCCAGCAGTGCCGCGGGACAGCCCTATGGCTACACCTTC. The encoded protein is CASSAAGQPYGYTF. The V gene is TRBV6-1, the J gene TRBJ1-2; 7 nucleotides line up with TRBD1. In germline, CDR1 is MNHNS, CDR2 SASEGT. Germline trimming cut 4 bases from V and 4 bases from J; bases unmatched to any gene: 6. This CDR3 comprises 14 residues.

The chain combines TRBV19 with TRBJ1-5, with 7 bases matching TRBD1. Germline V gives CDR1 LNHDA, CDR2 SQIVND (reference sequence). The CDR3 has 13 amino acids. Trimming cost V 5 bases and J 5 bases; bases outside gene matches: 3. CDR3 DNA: TGTGCCAGTAGTCGGGACAGAGATCAGCCCCAGCATTTT. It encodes CASSRDRDQPQHF.

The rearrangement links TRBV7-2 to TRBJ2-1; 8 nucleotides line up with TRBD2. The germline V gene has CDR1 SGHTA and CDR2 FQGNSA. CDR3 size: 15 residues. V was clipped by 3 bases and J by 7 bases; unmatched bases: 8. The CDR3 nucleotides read TGTGCCAGCAGCTTTCGGGGGGGCTGGGGTAATGAGCAGTTCTTC. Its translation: CASSFRGGWGNEQFF.

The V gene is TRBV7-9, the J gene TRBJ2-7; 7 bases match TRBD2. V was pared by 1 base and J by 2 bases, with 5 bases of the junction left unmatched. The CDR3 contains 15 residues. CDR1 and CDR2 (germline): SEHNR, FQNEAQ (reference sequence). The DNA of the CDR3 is TGTGCCAGCAGCTTAGGCCCTAGCGGTACCTACGAGCAGTACTTC. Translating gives CASSLGPSGTYEQYF.

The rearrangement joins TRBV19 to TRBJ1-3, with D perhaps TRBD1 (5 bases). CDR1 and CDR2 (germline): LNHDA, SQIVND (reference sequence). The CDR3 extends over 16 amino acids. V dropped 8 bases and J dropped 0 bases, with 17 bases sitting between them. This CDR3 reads CASHPGPMVSGNTIYF. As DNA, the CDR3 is TGTGCCAGTCACCCGGGACCGATGGTCTCTGGAAACACCATATATTTT.

CDR3 protein: CATSRLGSSTGELFF. The CDR3 DNA follows: TGTGCCACCAGCAGATTAGGTTCATCCACCGGGGAGCTGTTTTTT. The chain is built from TRBV15 and TRBJ2-2; D ambiguous. Trimming left V 2 bases short and J 4 bases short, with 11 bases between. Germline assignment: CDR1 LNHNV and CDR2 YYDKDF (reference sequence). This CDR3 contains 15 residues.

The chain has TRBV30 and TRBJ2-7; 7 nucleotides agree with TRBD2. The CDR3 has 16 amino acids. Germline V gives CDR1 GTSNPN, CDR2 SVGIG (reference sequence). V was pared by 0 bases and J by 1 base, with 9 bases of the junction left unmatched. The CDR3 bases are TGTGCCTGGAGTGTACCAACTGCTAGCGGATCCTACGAGCAGTACTTC. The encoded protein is CAWSVPTASGSYEQYF. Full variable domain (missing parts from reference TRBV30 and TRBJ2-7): SQTIHQWPATLVQPVGSPLSLECTVEGTSNPNLYWYRQAAGRGLQLLFYSVGIGQISSEVPQNLSASRPQDRQFILSSKKLLLSDSGFYLCAWSVPTASGSYEQYFGPGTRLTVT.

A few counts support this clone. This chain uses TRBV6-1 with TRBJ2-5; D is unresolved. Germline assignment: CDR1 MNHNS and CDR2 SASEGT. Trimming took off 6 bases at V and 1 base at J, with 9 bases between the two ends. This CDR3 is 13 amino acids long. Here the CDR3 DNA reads TGTGCCAGCAGCTTTGCTAGCCAAGAGACCCAGTACTTC. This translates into CASSFASQETQYF.

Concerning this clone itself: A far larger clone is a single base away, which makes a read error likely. The CDR3 bases are TGTGCCAGCAGCCTTAATGGCGGGGGCACGGGGGAGCAGTACTTC. Amino acids: CASSLNGGGTGEQYF. J is TRBJ2-7 and V is TRBV7-9; D may be TRBD2 (7 bases). CDR1 is SEHNR, CDR2 FQNEAQ, per germline (reference sequence). Trimming removed 5 bases from V and 7 bases from J, with 21 bases in between. This CDR3 region has 15 residues.

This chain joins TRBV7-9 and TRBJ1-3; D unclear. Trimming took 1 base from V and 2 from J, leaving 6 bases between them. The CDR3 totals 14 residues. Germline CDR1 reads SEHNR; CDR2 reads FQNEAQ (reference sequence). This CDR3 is CASSLDSTGNTIYF. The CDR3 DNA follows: TGTGCCAGCAGCTTAGACAGTACTGGAAACACCATATATTTT. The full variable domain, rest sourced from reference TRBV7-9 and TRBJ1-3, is DTGVSQNPRHKITKRGQNVTFRCDPISEHNRLYWYRQTLGQGPEFLTYFQNEAQLEKSRLLSDRFSAERPKGSFSTLEIQRTEQGDSAMYLCASSLDSTGNTIYFGEGSWLTVV.

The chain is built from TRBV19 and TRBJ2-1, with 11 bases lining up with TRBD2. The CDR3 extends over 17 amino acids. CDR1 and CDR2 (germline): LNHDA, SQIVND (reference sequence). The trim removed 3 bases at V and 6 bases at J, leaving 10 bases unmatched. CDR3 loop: CASSIRLAGGPGNEQFF. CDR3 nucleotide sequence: TGTGCCAGTAGTATTCGCCTAGCGGGAGGTCCAGGCAATGAGCAGTTCTTC.

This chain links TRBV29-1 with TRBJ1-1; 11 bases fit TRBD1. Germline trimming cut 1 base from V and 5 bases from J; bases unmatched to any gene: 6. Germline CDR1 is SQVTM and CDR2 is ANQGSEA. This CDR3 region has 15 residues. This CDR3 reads CSVEGQDRGRTEAFF. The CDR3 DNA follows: TGCAGCGTTGAAGGGCAGGACAGGGGGCGAACTGAAGCTTTCTTT.

As DNA, the CDR3 is TGTGCCAGCAGTTACGGGGGAGTTTCCTACGAGCAGTACTTC. Encoded protein: CASSYGGVSYEQYF. V is TRBV6-6 and J is TRBJ2-7; tentatively, D is TRBD1 or TRBD2 (5 bases each). V shed 2 bases and J shed 1 base, with 9 bases lying between them. The CDR3 covers 14 residues. Germline V gene sequence: CDR1 MNHNY, CDR2 SVGAGI (reference sequence).

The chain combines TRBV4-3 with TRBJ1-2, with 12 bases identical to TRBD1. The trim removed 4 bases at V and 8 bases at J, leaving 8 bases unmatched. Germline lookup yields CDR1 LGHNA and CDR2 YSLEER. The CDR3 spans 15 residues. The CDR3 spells CASSPEGTGGNGYTF. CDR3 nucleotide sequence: TGCGCCAGCAGCCCTGAAGGGACAGGGGGCAACGGCTACACCTTC.

The CDR3 protein is CASSLAPGQVAGYTF. As DNA, the CDR3 is TGTGCCAGCAGCTTAGCCCCTGGGCAGGTAGCTGGCTACACCTTC. The chain joins TRBV7-2 to TRBJ1-2; D not certain. Germline values: CDR1 SGHTA, CDR2 FQGNSA. With 0 bases removed from V and 7 bases from J, the gap between germline ends came to 15 bases. The CDR3 contains 15 residues.

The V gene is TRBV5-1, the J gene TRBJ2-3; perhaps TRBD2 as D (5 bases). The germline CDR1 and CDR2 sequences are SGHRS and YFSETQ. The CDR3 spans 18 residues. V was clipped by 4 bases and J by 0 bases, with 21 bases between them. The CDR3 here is CASSPGGLGEGSTDTQYF. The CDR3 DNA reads TGCGCCAGCAGCCCGGGTGGGTTGGGAGAGGGAAGCACAGATACGCAGTATTTT.

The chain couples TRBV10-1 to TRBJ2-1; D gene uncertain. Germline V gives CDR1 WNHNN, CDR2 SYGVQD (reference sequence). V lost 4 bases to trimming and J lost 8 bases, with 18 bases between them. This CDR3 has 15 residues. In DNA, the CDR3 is TGCGCCAGCAGTGCACTCCAGCCGCCACGCGATGAGCAGTTCTTC. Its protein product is CASSALQPPRDEQFF.